One and the same sample provided the 25 T cell receptor beta chains below, sequenced in a study of shared clonotypes between healthy human individuals. Repertoires were generated with immunoSEQ multiplex PCR, while TCRdb's copy carries only in-frame clones and drops some. Altogether around 1,000,000 clones are present, about 72% being singletons, with the ten largest covering approximately 0.95%. The sequenced sample was memory CD4+ T cells from PBMCs. Specified subset: CD45RA-negative fraction. The receptors here all came from a man between 18 and 29 years old in good health. Some clones in this sample may be carry-over from other donors' samples.

The rearrangement joins TRBV7-3 to TRBJ2-2; 9 bases line up with TRBD2. The junction had 6 bases not matched to a gene; V was cut back by 3 bases and J by 7 bases. Germline CDR1 is SGHTA and CDR2 is FQGTGA. CDR3 size: 15 residues. The CDR3 sequence is CASSFVSGSHGELFF. DNA of the CDR3: TGTGCCAGCAGCTTCGTTAGCGGGAGCCACGGGGAGCTGTTTTTT.

For the CDR3, the DNA is TGTGCCAGCAGTCCTACTAAACGGGTTAGATCCCATGAGCAGTTCTTC. Its translation is CASSPTKRVRSHEQFF. The gene calls are TRBV28 and TRBJ2-1; D unclear. The V end lost 5 bases, the J end lost 8 bases, and 22 bases lay between the germline ends. CDR1 and CDR2 (germline): MDHEN, SYDVKM. The CDR3 is made up of 16 amino acids.

The chain employs TRBV2 and TRBJ2-1, with D tentatively TRBD1 (5 bases). The germline V gene has CDR1 SNHLY and CDR2 FYNNEI. With 11 bases removed from V and 5 bases from J, the gap between germline ends came to 22 bases. This CDR3 region has 15 residues. The CDR3 DNA reads as TGTGCCCTCTTTCCCGCAGGGAACCTTCACAATGAGCAGTTCTTC. Its translation is CALFPAGNLHNEQFF.

This chain joins TRBV2 and TRBJ1-5, with a tentative D call TRBD1 (6 bases). This CDR3 region has 14 residues. Trimming took off 7 bases at V and 6 bases at J, with 16 bases between the two ends. CDR1 SNHLY and CDR2 FYNNEI come from the germline V gene. The CDR3 loop is CASKIEGGGQPQHF. The CDR3 coding sequence is TGTGCCAGCAAGATCGAGGGGGGAGGTCAGCCCCAGCATTTT.

V is TRBV29-1 and J is TRBJ1-4; a weak D match, TRBD1 (5 bases). The germline V and J ends were trimmed by 4 bases and 6 bases, with 15 bases remaining between them. CDR3 length: 14 residues. Germline V lookup: CDR1 SQVTM, CDR2 ANQGSEA. In DNA, the CDR3 is TGCAGCGTTGCACCCGGGACCGCGGATGAAAAACTGTTTTTT. Its translation is CSVAPGTADEKLFF.

This clone was found a few times. The chain recombines TRBV11-3 with TRBJ2-3; no firm D call. Germline CDR1 reads SGHNT; CDR2 reads YENEEA. The V end was cut by 1 base, the J end by 2 bases, with 10 bases between. This CDR3 spans 15 amino acids. The CDR3 DNA follows: TGTGCCAGCAGCTTAGGCCAGGAGCCCACAGATACGCAGTATTTT. This translates into CASSLGQEPTDTQYF. Full variable domain (missing parts from reference TRBV11-3 and TRBJ2-3): EAGVVQSPRYKIIEKKQPVAFWCNPISGHNTLYWYLQNLGQGPELLIRYENEEAVDDSQLPKDRFSAERLKGVDSTLKIQPAELGDSAVYLCASSLGQEPTDTQYFGPGTRLTVL.

The V gene is TRBV18, the J gene TRBJ2-7; 9 bases line up with TRBD2. This CDR3 has 17 amino acids. The germline V gene has CDR1 KGHSH and CDR2 LQKENI. The V gene end was trimmed by 1 base and the J gene end by 2 bases; junction bases not matched to a gene: 9. The CDR3 protein is CASSPRVAGVSPYEQYF. The CDR3 DNA reads TGTGCCAGCTCACCACGTGTAGCGGGGGTTTCCCCCTACGAGCAGTACTTC. The full variable domain, with the rest looked up from reference TRBV18 and TRBJ2-7, is NAGVMQNPRHLVRRRGQEARLRCSPMKGHSHVYWYRQLPEEGLKFMVYLQKENIIDESGMPKERFSAEFPKEGPSILRIQQVVRGDSAAYFCASSPRVAGVSPYEQYFGPGTRLTVT.

V is TRBV29-1 and J is TRBJ1-1; 8 bases fit TRBD1. Germline CDR1 reads SQVTM; CDR2 reads ANQGSEA. This CDR3 contains 16 residues. The V segment lost 8 bases and the J segment 1 base; nucleotides outside the gene matches: 15. In DNA form, the CDR3 reads TGCAGCCACCACGCCCCCGGACAGGGTTGGAACACTGAAGCTTTCTTT. It yields the protein CSHHAPGQGWNTEAFF. The variable domain in full, completed from reference TRBV29-1 and TRBJ1-1, reads SAVISQKPSRDICQRGTSLTIQCQVDSQVTMMFWYRQQPGQSLTLIATANQGSEATYESGFVIDKFPISRPNLTFSTLTVSNMSPEDSSIYLCSHHAPGQGWNTEAFFGQGTRLTVV.

The V call is TRBV9, the J call TRBJ1-4; D not resolved. V was cut by 2 bases and J by 5 bases, with 16 bases left in between. This CDR3 contains 16 residues. The germline CDR1 and CDR2 sequences are SGDLS and YYNGEE. The DNA of the CDR3 is TGTGCCAGCAGCGTCGGAGCCTCGGGAGGGAATGAAAAACTGTTTTTT. Translation: CASSVGASGGNEKLFF.

This sequence joins TRBV27 and TRBJ1-5; D is ambiguous. This CDR3 has 13 residues. Per germline, CDR1 MNHEY and CDR2 SMNVEV (reference sequence). Trimming left V 5 bases short and J 3 bases short, with 8 bases between. For the CDR3, the DNA is TGTGCCAGCAGTGTTACACTCAATCAGCCCCAGCATTTT. It translates to CASSVTLNQPQHF.

J is TRBJ1-5 and V is TRBV7-9; D is perhaps TRBD1 (6 bases). Per the germline V gene, CDR1 is SEHNR and CDR2 is FQNEAQ (reference sequence). This CDR3 is 15 amino acids long. V lost 0 bases and J 2 bases, leaving 8 bases between the germline ends. CDR3 bases: TGTGCCAGCAGCTTAGCCGGGGGCGGCAATCAGCCCCAGCATTTT. Amino acid sequence: CASSLAGGGNQPQHF.

The V and J genes are TRBV28 and TRBJ2-4, with 8 bases aligning to TRBD2. V trimming: 6 bases; J trimming: 1 base; junction bases outside the gene matches: 8. The CDR3 extends over 16 amino acids. The germline V gene has CDR1 MDHEN and CDR2 SYDVKM. CDR3 sequence reads: CASSSGSDLAKNIQYF. CDR3 bases: TGTGCCAGCAGCAGCGGGAGCGATCTGGCCAAAAACATTCAGTACTTC. The full variable domain, in which reference TRBV28 and TRBJ2-4 provide the parts outside the CDR3, is DVKVTQSSRYLVKRTGEKVFLECVQDMDHENMFWYRQDPGLGLRLIYFSYDVKMKEKGDIPEGYSVSREKKERFSLILESASTNQTSMYLCASSSGSDLAKNIQYFGAGTRLSVL.

The chain employs TRBV19 and TRBJ1-2, with D unclear. The V end lost 5 bases, the J end lost 5 bases, and 9 bases lay between the germline ends. The CDR3 is 12 amino acids. Germline loops: CDR1 LNHDA, CDR2 SQIVND (reference sequence). The CDR3 sequence: CASSSRTYGYTF. The CDR3 DNA is TGTGCCAGTAGTTCACGGACGTATGGCTACACCTTC.

This rearrangement joins TRBV19 to TRBJ2-2; 9 positions agree with TRBD2. The germline CDR1 and CDR2 sequences are LNHDA and SQIVND (reference sequence). The CDR3 covers 16 residues. Trimming took 4 bases from V and 0 from J; bases not matched to a gene: 3. The CDR3 nucleotides are TGTGCCAGTAGTAGAAGGACTAGCGCGAACACCGGGGAGCTGTTTTTT. Amino acid sequence: CASSRRTSANTGELFF.

This chain's CDR3 is CASSFYIAEDTQYF. In nucleotides, the CDR3 is TGCGCCAGCAGCTTCTATATAGCGGAGGATACGCAGTATTTT. This chain links TRBV5-1 with TRBJ2-3, with D possibly matching TRBD2 (6 bases). V lost 2 bases and J 6 bases, leaving 13 bases between the germline ends. CDR1 is SGHRS and CDR2 is YFSETQ in the germline V gene. CDR3 length: 14 amino acids.

The chain uses TRBV28 and TRBJ2-2; possibly TRBD2 for D (5 bases). The germline V gene has CDR1 MDHEN and CDR2 SYDVKM. Trimming removed 7 bases at V and 0 bases at J, with 12 bases between. This CDR3 region has 15 residues. CDR3 coding DNA: TGTGCCAGCAAGCCGGGATCGACGAACACCGGGGAGCTGTTTTTT. It is translated as CASKPGSTNTGELFF.

The chain employs TRBV7-9 and TRBJ2-4, with D tentatively TRBD1 (5 bases). CDR1 SEHNR and CDR2 FQNEAQ come from the germline V gene (reference sequence). This CDR3 contains 16 residues. V shed 1 base and J shed 6 bases, with 16 bases lying between them. CDR3 protein: CASSLGVRVESNIQYF. CDR3 DNA sequence: TGTGCCAGCAGCTTAGGGGTCAGGGTGGAGTCAAACATTCAGTACTTC.

J is TRBJ2-4 and V is TRBV28; D could derive from TRBD1 or TRBD2 (6 bases each). V was clipped by 6 bases and J by 0 bases, with 27 bases between them. There are 20 residues in the CDR3. From germline, CDR1 is MDHEN and CDR2 SYDVKM. Here the CDR3 reads CASSAGIRDIVKLAKNIQYF. The CDR3 nucleotides are TGTGCCAGCAGCGCGGGGATCCGGGACATAGTCAAGTTAGCCAAAAACATTCAGTACTTC.

CDR3 nucleotides: TGTGCCAGCAGCCAACAGGGGGCAGGGTACACTGAAGCTTTCTTT. It yields the protein CASSQQGAGYTEAFF. V usage is TRBV7-2 and J usage is TRBJ1-1, with 9 bases matching TRBD1. The germline V gene has CDR1 SGHTA and CDR2 FQGNSA. J lost 3 bases, V lost 5 bases, and 7 bases had no gene match. This CDR3 spans 15 amino acids.

V usage is TRBV5-1 and J usage is TRBJ2-5, with a tentative D call TRBD2 (6 bases). The CDR3 is 15 residues long. CDR1 is SGHRS, CDR2 YFSETQ, per germline. Trimming cost V 5 bases and J 5 bases, with 19 bases left between them. CDR3 in DNA: TGCGCCAGCAGAAATGGAGGGGCTAGCTTGGAGACCCAGTACTTC. This encodes CASRNGGASLETQYF.

V usage is TRBV19 and J usage is TRBJ2-5; 9 positions match TRBD1. CDR1 is LNHDA and CDR2 is SQIVND in the germline V gene (reference sequence). The CDR3 spans 14 residues. J lost 3 bases, V lost 6 bases, and 5 bases had no gene match. The CDR3 DNA is TGTGCCAGTAGCCAGACAGGGGGGGAAGAGACCCAGTACTTC. Protein: CASSQTGGEETQYF.

This chain links TRBV11-3 with TRBJ2-7; 10 nucleotides line up with TRBD2. Losses at the gene ends were 5 bases for V and 3 bases for J; bases not matched to a gene: 1. Germline V lookup: CDR1 SGHNT, CDR2 YENEEA. The CDR3 contains 13 residues. The CDR3 loop is CASSRTSGYEQYF. CDR3 bases: TGTGCCAGCAGCCGGACTAGCGGCTACGAGCAGTACTTC.

V usage is TRBV7-3 and J usage is TRBJ2-1; D tentatively fits TRBD1 or TRBD2 (6 bases each). Trimming took off 8 bases at V and 0 bases at J, with 17 bases between the two ends. The V gene's germline CDR1 is SGHTA and CDR2 FQGTGA. This CDR3 region has 16 residues. The CDR3 DNA reads as TGTGCCAGCTCTCTGGGGGGCAAGAGCTCCTACAATGAGCAGTTCTTC. This sequence encodes CASSLGGKSSYNEQFF. The full variable domain, in which reference TRBV7-3 and TRBJ2-1 provide the parts outside the CDR3, is GAGVSQTPSNKVTEKGKYVELRCDPISGHTALYWYRQSLGQGPEFLIYFQGTGAADDSGLPNDRFFAVRPEGSVSTLKIQRTERGDSAVYLCASSLGGKSSYNEQFFGPGTRLTVL.

The chain couples TRBV5-4 to TRBJ2-5; D possibly corresponds to TRBD1 (5 bases). This CDR3 is 14 amino acids long. Trimming pared 1 base from V and 5 bases from J, leaving 12 bases between. Germline lookup yields CDR1 SGHNT and CDR2 YYREEE (reference sequence). The CDR3 DNA follows: TGTGCCAGCAGCTTGCAAGGGGCAGGGGAGACCCAGTACTTC. This sequence encodes CASSLQGAGETQYF.

This chain connects TRBV6-5 to TRBJ2-3, with TRBD1 as a possible D gene (6 bases). The length of the CDR3 is 14 residues. Germline V gives CDR1 MNHEY, CDR2 SVGAGI. Trimming shortened V by 8 bases and J by 6 bases, and 18 bases separated the two germline ends. CDR3 loop: CASRTSGAQDTQYF. In DNA form, the CDR3 reads TGTGCCAGCCGAACTTCAGGGGCGCAGGATACGCAGTATTTT.